The 18 T cell receptor beta chains reported below all come from one sample, sequenced in a study of regulatory T cells in long-lasting Graves disease. Time point here: persistent/refractory GD, antithyroid drugs over 5 years with positive TRAb. RNA isolated from PBMCs was used to make the TCR library. TCR beta libraries were built with iRepertoire HTBI primers and Arm-PCR of CDR3 regions. MiXCR, run by TCRdb on the multiplex PCR reads, gives a single entry per CDR3 protein. The table includes a few hundred thousand distinct CDR3 sequences, about a fifth detected once. The source was peripheral blood mononuclear cells (PBMCs), collected when the disease was refractory, from a patient treated with antithyroid drugs. Receptors originate from a female donor with Graves disease.

This clonotype was found a few times. A read error may explain this, as a much larger clone is one base away. CDR3 nucleotides: TGTGCCAGCAGTCCCCTGGCAAGCAATCAGCCCCAGCATTTT. Translating gives CASSPLASNQPQHF. The J gene is TRBJ1-5, the V gene TRBV6-1; D is undetermined. Per the germline V gene, CDR1 is MNHNS and CDR2 is SASEGT. CDR3 size: 14 residues. V lost 5 bases to trimming and J lost 1 base, with 9 bases between them.

The genes are TRBV20-1 and TRBJ1-1; D possibly corresponds to TRBD1 (6 bases). With 8 bases removed from V and 7 bases from J, the gap between germline ends came to 17 bases. There are 12 residues in the CDR3. The germline V gene encodes CDR1 DFQATT and CDR2 SNEGSKA (reference sequence). CDR3 bases: TGCAGTAGACAGGACACGCGGGGTGAAGCTTTCTTT. As protein: CSRQDTRGEAFF.

This clonotype was observed at least ten times. The chain is built from TRBV19 and TRBJ1-1; D unclear. The CDR3 runs to 11 residues. With 7 bases removed from V and 4 bases from J, the gap between germline ends came to 7 bases. In germline, CDR1 is LNHDA, CDR2 SQIVND (reference sequence). Here the CDR3 DNA reads TGTGCCAGTAAGACGGTCACTGAAGCTTTCTTT. Translation gives CASKTVTEAFF.

The genes are TRBV24-1 and TRBJ1-1; D gene ambiguous. V was cut by 2 bases and J by 3 bases, with 12 bases left in between. Germline-derived CDR1 and CDR2 are KGHDR and SFDVKD. CDR3 length: 15 residues. Written as DNA, the CDR3 is TGTGCCACCAGTGATTCCAGGTCATCGGACACTGAAGCTTTCTTT. It yields the protein CATSDSRSSDTEAFF.

The sample holds many counts of this clonotype. This rearrangement joins TRBV6-1 to TRBJ2-7; the match to TRBD2 covers 9 bases. The CDR3 is 15 amino acids. CDR1 MNHNS and CDR2 SASEGT come from the germline V gene. J was trimmed by 0 bases and V by 6 bases; bases with no gene match: 6. In DNA form, the CDR3 reads TGTGCCAGCAGATTAGCGGGAGCGAGCTCCTACGAGCAGTACTTC. Translated: CASRLAGASSYEQYF.

J is TRBJ2-2 and V is TRBV19; TRBD1 matches at 7 bases. The CDR3 covers 14 residues. Germline values: CDR1 LNHDA, CDR2 SQIVND (reference sequence). J was trimmed by 8 bases and V by 5 bases; bases with no gene match: 8. CDR3 in DNA: TGTGCCAGTAGTCCAGACAGGGACGCTGGGGAGCTGTTTTTT. It translates to CASSPDRDAGELFF.

The gene calls are TRBV20-1 and TRBJ2-7, with 7 bases aligning to TRBD2. V dropped 2 bases and J dropped 4; count of bases not matched to a gene: 5. The CDR3 runs 13 residues. Germline CDR1 reads DFQATT; CDR2 reads SNEGSKA (reference sequence). CDR3 sequence reads: CSARLELAYEQYF. Written as DNA, the CDR3 is TGCAGTGCTAGATTGGAACTAGCGTACGAGCAGTACTTC.

This clonotype has at least ten counts. V usage is TRBV2 and J usage is TRBJ2-7; D is possibly TRBD1 (6 bases). The CDR3 has 15 amino acids. The germline V gene encodes CDR1 SNHLY and CDR2 FYNNEI. Trimming took off 1 base at V and 3 bases at J, with 13 bases between the two ends. The CDR3 spells CASSEEYRVNYEQYF. The CDR3 DNA is TGTGCCAGCAGTGAAGAGTACAGGGTAAACTACGAGCAGTACTTC.

The table lists this clonotype with many counts. V usage is TRBV2 and J usage is TRBJ1-2; D unresolved. This CDR3 is 11 amino acids long. V was cut by 3 bases and J by 4 bases, with 3 bases left in between. CDR1 and CDR2 from the germline V gene are SNHLY and FYNNEI. The chain's CDR3 is CASSDTYGYTF. In DNA form, the CDR3 reads TGTGCCAGCAGTGATACCTATGGCTACACCTTC. Supplemented by reference TRBV2 and TRBJ1-2, the full variable domain reads EPEVTQTPSHQVTQMGQEVILRCVPISNHLYFYWYRQILGQKVEFLVSFYNNEISEKSEIFDDQFSVERPDGSNFTLKIRSTKLEDSAMYFCASSDTYGYTFGSGTRLTVV.

This clonotype has ten or more counts. The CDR3 spells CASSLPGTGWLSQPQHF. The CDR3 region has the DNA TGTGCCAGCAGCTTGCCCGGGACAGGGTGGTTAAGTCAGCCCCAGCATTTT. The chain uses TRBV2 and TRBJ1-5; 9 nucleotides match TRBD1. The CDR3 has 17 residues. Germline CDR1 SNHLY, CDR2 FYNNEI. With V trimmed by 6 bases and J by 6 bases, 15 bases remained unmatched.

The chain joins TRBV19 to TRBJ1-5; D gene ambiguous. Germline CDR1 reads LNHDA; CDR2 reads SQIVND (reference sequence). The CDR3 length is 18 residues. Deletions cut 7 bases from V and 2 bases from J, with 24 bases between. The CDR3 region is CASTLLGIRDSGNQPQHF. The CDR3 nucleotides are TGTGCCAGTACGCTCCTGGGCATACGAGATAGTGGCAATCAGCCCCAGCATTTT.

The V call is TRBV20-1, the J call TRBJ1-5, with D possibly being TRBD1 (6 bases). The germline gives CDR1 DFQATT, CDR2 SNEGSKA (reference sequence). The CDR3 consists of 14 residues. V was cut by 2 bases and J by 5 bases, with 13 bases left in between. The CDR3 sequence: CSARTTGNDQPQHF. The CDR3 bases are TGCAGTGCTAGAACTACAGGGAACGATCAGCCCCAGCATTTT.

This clonotype was seen ten or more times. The CDR3 DNA reads as TGTGCCATCAGTGAGGGACCGATCTCCCGCTATGGCTACACCTTC. Its translation: CAISEGPISRYGYTF. The V and J genes are TRBV10-3 and TRBJ1-2; D is unclear. Trimming stripped 2 bases from V and 4 bases from J, with 14 bases between. This CDR3 region has 15 residues. Germline V lookup: CDR1 ENHRY, CDR2 SYGVKD.

This clonotype was observed a handful of times. This rearrangement joins TRBV7-2 to TRBJ2-7; D not resolved. Trimming left V 4 bases short and J 0 bases short, with 10 bases between. CDR3 length: 14 amino acids. Per germline, CDR1 SGHTA and CDR2 FQGNSA. CDR3 sequence: CASSSYSSSYEQYF. The CDR3 DNA reads TGTGCCAGCAGCTCTTACTCGAGCTCCTACGAGCAGTACTTC.

This chain links TRBV29-1 with TRBJ1-1; maybe TRBD1 (5 bases). The V gene lost 6 bases and the J gene lost 4 bases, with 12 bases spanning the gap. The CDR3 has 12 residues. From germline, CDR1 is SQVTM and CDR2 ANQGSEA. CDR3: CSVKGQFTEAFF. The CDR3 nucleotides are TGCAGCGTAAAGGGGCAGTTCACTGAAGCTTTCTTT. Supplemented by reference TRBV29-1 and TRBJ1-1, the full variable domain reads SAVISQKPSRDICQRGTSLTIQCQVDSQVTMMFWYRQQPGQSLTLIATANQGSEATYESGFVIDKFPISRPNLTFSTLTVSNMSPEDSSIYLCSVKGQFTEAFFGQGTRLTVV.

To note about this clonotype: A much bigger clone sits one base away, suggesting this may be a read error. This chain connects TRBV12-3 or TRBV12-4 to TRBJ2-5; TRBD1 or TRBD2 may be the D gene (5 bases each). The ends were cut back, 6 bases at V and 6 bases at J, with 17 bases in the middle. This CDR3 region has 14 residues. The CDR3 spells CASRLPGTTKTQYF. In nucleotides, the CDR3 is TGTGCCAGCAGGCTTCCCGGGACGACGAAGACCCAGTACTTC.

This clonotype was counted many times. The chain employs TRBV28 and TRBJ1-2, with 7 bases aligning to TRBD1. CDR1 and CDR2 from the germline V gene are MDHEN and SYDVKM. V shed 6 bases, J shed 8 bases, and the junction held 12 bases outside the gene matches. The CDR3 covers 14 residues. CDR3 DNA: TGTGCCAGCAGAGGACCAGGGGGAACGGGGGGCTACACCTTC. Translation gives CASRGPGGTGGYTF.

The chain carries TRBV19 and TRBJ2-5, with no clear D. V was clipped by 1 base and J by 5 bases, with 8 bases between them. The CDR3 consists of 13 residues. Germline V gene lookup returns CDR1 LNHDA and CDR2 SQIVND (reference sequence). CDR3 nucleotides: TGTGCCAGTAGTATAGGGGTCTGGGAGACCCAGTACTTC. This encodes CASSIGVWETQYF.